Listed below are T cell receptor beta chains from one sample, sequenced in a study of shared clonotypes between healthy human individuals. Produced via immunoSEQ multiplex PCR; TCRdb's table is partial and in-frame only. The repertoire holds a few million clones, with 85% to 95% as singletons. Sequencing input: naive CD4+ T cells from PBMCs. The receptor source for this set is a man aged 18 to 35 in good health. Some clones in this sample may be carry-over from other donors' samples. Each CDR3 is given with its conserved first and last residue. A D gene is named only where the DNA matches it firmly. Clone size is not always given. Where it is, it says once, few, many or a class for expanded clones.

clone_size	v_call	j_call	d_call	cdr3_nt	cdr3_aa
-	TRBV5-6	TRBJ1-2	TRBD1	TGTGCCAGCAGAACCGGGACAGGGATCTATGGCTACACCTTC	CASRTGTGIYGYTF
few	TRBV5-1	TRBJ1-1	TRBD1	TGCGCCAGCAGCTCAACAGGGGGCACTGAAGCTTTCTTT	CASSSTGGTEAFF
-	TRBV28	TRBJ2-1	TRBD1	TGTGCCAGCAGTTTGGGTGGGACAGGGGTCAGAAATGAGCAGTTCTTC	CASSLGGTGVRNEQFF
once	TRBV7-3	TRBJ1-1	-	TGTGCCAGCAGCCTCGGCTCCGGCACTGAAGCTTTCTTT	CASSLGSGTEAFF
-	TRBV10-3	TRBJ2-3	-	TGTGCCATCAGTCCCTTTCCTTCAGGAGATACGCAGTATTTT	CAISPFPSGDTQYF
once	TRBV4-3	TRBJ2-7	TRBD2	TGCGCCAGCAGCCAGGGGGATTTACGGGCGGGAGCGGGTTACGAGCAGTACTTC	CASSQGDLRAGAGYEQYF
-	TRBV30	TRBJ2-2	TRBD2	TGTGCCTGGAGTGTTGCGGGGGGGAACACCGGGGAGCTGTTTTTT	CAWSVAGGNTGELFF
-	TRBV5-5	TRBJ2-5	TRBD2	TGTGCCAGCAGCTTGGTTGCTAGCGGGAGGCAAGAGACCCAGTACTTC	CASSLVASGRQETQYF
-	TRBV19	TRBJ1-2	-	TGTGCCAGTAGTATAAGTCAGGGCTCTAACTATGGCTACACCTTC	CASSISQGSNYGYTF
few	TRBV11-2	TRBJ1-5	-	TGTGCCAGCAGCAGTGACGACGATCAGCCCCAGCATTTT	CASSSDDDQPQHF
once	TRBV6-5	TRBJ1-1	-	TGTGCCAGCAACGGACCGGTGGGAAAGGGTGAAGCTTTCTTT	CASNGPVGKGEAFF
once	TRBV29-1	TRBJ2-3	TRBD2	TGCAGCGTCGTAGCGGGGAACACAGATACGCAGTATTTT	CSVVAGNTDTQYF
-	TRBV7-6	TRBJ1-1	-	TGTGCCAGCAGCAGGCCTGGACTCCGCAACACTGAAGCTTTCTTT	CASSRPGLRNTEAFF
-	TRBV28	TRBJ2-6	-	TGTGCCACGATAACCGTGGGGGTCCCCGGGGCCAACGTCCTGACTTTC	CATITVGVPGANVLTF
-	TRBV15	TRBJ2-7	TRBD2	TGTGCCACCAGCCGGGACTATATCTCCTACGAGCAGTACTTC	CATSRDYISYEQYF
-	TRBV28	TRBJ1-4	-	TGTGCCAGCAGTTCCTTCGGGACATATTATAAAAAACTGTTTTTT	CASSSFGTYYKKLFF
-	TRBV19	TRBJ1-2	TRBD1	TGTGCCAGTAGTAGACAGGGGTTTGGTGGCTACACCTTC	CASSRQGFGGYTF
few	TRBV6-5	TRBJ1-1	-	TGTGCCAGCAGTTACAGGGCAGGGAGGAACACTGAAGCTTTCTTT	CASSYRAGRNTEAFF
-	TRBV2	TRBJ2-3	-	TGTGCCACTGCCCGGTCGAGTGGCACAGATACGCAGTATTTT	CATARSSGTDTQYF
-	TRBV19	TRBJ1-1	-	TGTGCCAGTAGTATAAGAGGGGAAGGAGAAGCTTTCTTT	CASSIRGEGEAFF
-	TRBV7-6	TRBJ2-1	TRBD2	TGTGCCAGCAGCTTAGACCTTCTAGCGGGGTATTCCTACAATGAGCAGTTCTTC	CASSLDLLAGYSYNEQFF
-	TRBV28	TRBJ2-1	TRBD2	TGTGCCAGCAGTCATCTAGCGGGAGGCGAGTACAATGAGCAGTTCTTC	CASSHLAGGEYNEQFF
-	TRBV21-1	TRBJ1-5	-	TGTGCCAGCAGCAAAGCGACCGAGAAGGGTGACAATCAGCCCCAGCATTTT	CASSKATEKGDNQPQHF
once	TRBV7-2	TRBJ2-1	-	TGTGCCAGCAGCCCGGGAGTAGGGTCCTACAATGAGCAGTTCTTC	CASSPGVGSYNEQFF
few	TRBV6-1	TRBJ1-2	-	TGTGCCAGCAGTGGACGCGCGGTCTATGGCTACACCTTC	CASSGRAVYGYTF
-	TRBV10-3	TRBJ2-7	TRBD2	TGTGCCATCAGTGTCGCAGGAAGGACTAGCGGGAGTCACGAGCAGTACTTC	CAISVAGRTSGSHEQYF
-	TRBV6-5	TRBJ2-7	-	TGTGCCAGCACCAACACGGGGGCCGCATCCTACGAGCAGTACTTC	CASTNTGAASYEQYF
once	TRBV19	TRBJ1-3	-	TGTGCCTCCAAGGCGGGCGGCAACTCTGGAAACACCATATATTTT	CASKAGGNSGNTIYF